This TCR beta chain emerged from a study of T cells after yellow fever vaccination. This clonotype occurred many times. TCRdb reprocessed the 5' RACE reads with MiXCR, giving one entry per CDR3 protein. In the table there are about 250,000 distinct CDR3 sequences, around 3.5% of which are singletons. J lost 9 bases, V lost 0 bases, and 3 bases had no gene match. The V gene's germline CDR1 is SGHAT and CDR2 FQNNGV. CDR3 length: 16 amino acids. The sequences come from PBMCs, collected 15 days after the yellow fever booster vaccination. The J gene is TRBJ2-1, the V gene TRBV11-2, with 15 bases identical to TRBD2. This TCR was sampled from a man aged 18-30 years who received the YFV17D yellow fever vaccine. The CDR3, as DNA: TGTGCCAGCAGCTTAGATCGGACTAGCGGGGGGGGTGAGCAGTTCTTC. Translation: CASSLDRTSGGGEQFF. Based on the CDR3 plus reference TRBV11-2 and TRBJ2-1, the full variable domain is EAGVAQSPRYKIIEKRQSVAFWCNPISGHATLYWYQQILGQGPKLLIQFQNNGVVDDSQLPKDRFSAERLKGVDSTLKIQPAKLEDSAVYLCASSLDRTSGGGEQFFGPGTRLTVL.